Below, 21 T cell receptor beta chains from the same sample are listed, as sequenced in a study of blood T cells in healthy people across ages. A J-beta primer mix and a sample-barcoded 5' primer were used in a second PCR of about 7 to 12 cycles. TCRdb passed the 5' RACE reads through MiXCR, listing each CDR3 protein once. The sample holds about 1.5 million distinct CDR3 sequences, under 55% seen once. Material: blood. Receptor source: a woman between 18 and 29 years old in good health.

CDR3: CASSSWGARNGYTF. The CDR3 DNA follows: TGTGCCAGCAGTTCCTGGGGGGCGAGGAATGGCTACACCTTC. This sequence joins TRBV27 and TRBJ1-2; D perhaps matches TRBD1 (6 bases). CDR1 MNHEY and CDR2 SMNVEV come from the germline V gene (reference sequence). The CDR3 contains 14 residues. Trimming pared 4 bases from V and 6 bases from J, leaving 15 bases between.

Details on this clonotype: A read error may produce the germline difference seen at one junction end. This rearrangement joins TRBV7-2 to TRBJ2-5, with 7 nucleotides matching TRBD1. Germline V gene lookup returns CDR1 SGHTA and CDR2 FQGNSA. The CDR3 is made up of 14 amino acids. This CDR3 reads CASSLGQGSWEQCF. The CDR3 nucleotides read TGTGCCAGCAGCTTAGGACAGGGCTCCTGGGAGCAGTGCTTC.

The chain carries TRBV28 and TRBJ1-1, with D perhaps TRBD1 (5 bases). CDR1 is MDHEN, CDR2 SYDVKM, per germline. V was cut by 6 bases and J by 2 bases, with 16 bases left in between. The CDR3 is 15 amino acids. The CDR3 sequence: CASSDGGFGNTEAFF. CDR3 nucleotide sequence: TGTGCCAGCAGCGACGGGGGGTTTGGAAACACTGAAGCTTTCTTT.

This clonotype was observed a few times. The rearrangement joins TRBV20-1 to TRBJ2-1; the match to TRBD2 covers 12 bases. With 6 bases clipped from V and 8 bases from J, the junction kept 8 bases outside the gene matches. This CDR3 region has 14 residues. Germline V gene data show CDR1 as DFQATT and CDR2 as SNEGSKA (reference sequence). CDR3 region: CSAWTSGTGDEQFF. The DNA of the CDR3 is TGCAGTGCATGGACTAGCGGGACCGGGGATGAGCAGTTCTTC.

The chain carries TRBV4-3 and TRBJ1-1; tentatively, D is TRBD1 (6 bases). This CDR3 contains 12 residues. V dropped 0 bases and J dropped 10 bases, with 9 bases sitting between them. Germline assignment: CDR1 LGHNA and CDR2 YSLEER. CDR3 in amino acids: CASSQDRGSAFF. The CDR3 nucleotides read TGCGCCAGCAGCCAAGACAGGGGATCAGCTTTCTTT.

The count of this clonotype is one. The CDR3 region is CASSLGAFSYNEQYF. In nucleotides, the CDR3 is TGTGCCAGCAGCTTAGGGGCCTTTTCCTACAATGAGCAGTACTTC. The chain links TRBV7-9 to TRBJ2-5; the D is unclear. Germline assignment: CDR1 SEHNR and CDR2 FQNEAQ (reference sequence). The length of the CDR3 is 15 residues. V was clipped by 1 base and J by 11 bases, with 20 bases between them. The entire variable domain, with the rest obtained from reference TRBV7-9 and TRBJ2-5, is as follows: DTGVSQNPRHKITKRGQNVTFRCDPISEHNRLYWYRQTLGQGPEFLTYFQNEAQLEKSRLLSDRFSAERPKGSFSTLEIQRTEQGDSAMYLCASSLGAFSYNEQYFGPGTRLLVL.

This clonotype appeared many times. This rearrangement joins TRBV7-2 to TRBJ2-5, with D unresolved. Germline V gene data show CDR1 as SGHTA and CDR2 as FQGNSA. This CDR3 has 13 residues. V shed 5 bases and J shed 1 base, with 8 bases lying between them. DNA for the CDR3: TGTGCCAGCAGCCGGAAGGTCCAAGAGACCCAGTACTTC. Its protein is CASSRKVQETQYF.

The V and J genes are TRBV4-3 and TRBJ1-1; D gene ambiguous. Trimming pared 1 base from V and 3 bases from J, leaving 9 bases between. Germline CDR1 and CDR2: LGHNA and YSLEER. The CDR3 consists of 14 residues. The CDR3 nucleotides are TGCGCCAGCAGCCAAGGGCAGACCGACACTGAAGCTTTCTTT. The encoded protein is CASSQGQTDTEAFF.

This clonotype has just a few counts. In DNA form, the CDR3 reads TGTGCCAGCTTAGCGGGGGGAGGCCAAGAGACCCAGTACTTC. It yields the protein CASLAGGGQETQYF. The chain is built from TRBV2 and TRBJ2-5; TRBD2 agrees at 10 bases. V gave up 8 bases and J gave up 1 base; unmatched junction bases: 4. CDR3 length equals 14 residues. CDR1 is SNHLY and CDR2 is FYNNEI in the germline V gene.

This chain joins TRBV4-1 and TRBJ2-3; tentative D call: TRBD2 (5 bases). The V gene's germline CDR1 is MGHRA and CDR2 YSYEKL. The CDR3 sequence is 14 residues long. The ends were cut back, 1 base at V and 12 bases at J, with 17 bases in the middle. The CDR3 bases are TGCGCCAGCAGCCAAGGGATTCCGGGGTACTCACAGTATTTT. Protein product: CASSQGIPGYSQYF.

This clonotype was seen more than once but under ten times. The V gene is TRBV25-1, the J gene TRBJ1-6; D is ambiguous. Germline V lookup: CDR1 MGHDK, CDR2 SYGVNS. The V gene lost 3 bases and the J gene lost 10 bases, with 13 bases spanning the gap. The CDR3 totals 14 residues. CDR3 in DNA: TGTGCCAGCAGTGAGCAGGTCTTGGGATCACCCCTCCACTTT. It encodes CASSEQVLGSPLHF.

V usage is TRBV5-1 and J usage is TRBJ2-1; TRBD1 matches 8 bases. The length of the CDR3 is 15 residues. CDR1 and CDR2 (germline): SGHRS, YFSETQ. J gave up 0 bases and V 6 bases, and 5 bases lay outside the gene matches. Here the CDR3 DNA reads TGCGCCAGCACCCACGGGACAGGCTCCTACAATGAGCAGTTCTTC. This codes for CASTHGTGSYNEQFF.

This clonotype has ten or more counts. The chain recombines TRBV29-1 with TRBJ2-1; D is perhaps TRBD2 (5 bases). The CDR3 consists of 14 residues. Germline CDR1 is SQVTM and CDR2 is ANQGSEA. Between the trimmed V and J ends, which lost 4 bases and 2 bases, there was a span of 12 bases. In DNA form, the CDR3 reads TGCAGCGTTGTGGTCGGGAAGACCTACAATGAGCAGTTCTTC. Its protein product is CSVVVGKTYNEQFF.

A word on this clonotype: The junction and the germline gene differ at one end; a read error may be behind it. CDR3 sequence: CASSEGEGNQPQNF. CDR3 coding DNA: TGTGCCAGCAGCGAAGGGGAGGGCAATCAGCCCCAGAATTTT. The chain uses TRBV7-6 and TRBJ1-5; perhaps TRBD1 as D (5 bases). CDR1 SGHVS and CDR2 FNYEAQ come from the germline V gene. This CDR3 is 14 amino acids long.

There are a few counts of this clonotype. The chain combines TRBV4-1 with TRBJ1-6, with 7 positions matching TRBD1. This CDR3 has 16 amino acids. Per germline, CDR1 MGHRA and CDR2 YSYEKL. J was trimmed by 1 base and V by 3 bases; bases with no gene match: 3. DNA for the CDR3: TGCGCCAGCAGCCAGGGACAGTTTTCCTATAATTCACCCCTCCACTTT. This codes for CASSQGQFSYNSPLHF.

Only a few counts were recorded for this clonotype. The J gene is TRBJ1-1, the V gene TRBV12-3 or TRBV12-4; D is possibly TRBD1 (5 bases). The CDR3 sequence is 14 residues long. Trimming shortened V by 5 bases and J by 4 bases, and 14 bases separated the two germline ends. CDR3 region: CASSRVGGVTEAFF. CDR3 coding DNA: TGTGCCAGCAGTCGGGTGGGGGGGGTCACTGAAGCTTTCTTT.

This clonotype was seen more than once but under ten times. The rearrangement uses TRBV12-3 or TRBV12-4 and TRBJ2-3, with D possibly being TRBD1 or TRBD2 (5 bases each). The CDR3 is 14 residues long. V gave up 7 bases and J gave up 6 bases, with 17 bases separating them. DNA for the CDR3: TGTGCCAGCACTCTGGGACCGCCCCTTGATACGCAGTATTTT. Its translation is CASTLGPPLDTQYF.

The chain carries TRBV10-3 and TRBJ2-5; 11 positions match TRBD2. The V gene end was trimmed by 3 bases and the J gene end by 5 bases; junction bases not matched to a gene: 8. The germline gives CDR1 ENHRY, CDR2 SYGVKD. The CDR3 is 16 residues long. In DNA, the CDR3 is TGTGCCATCAGTGACTTCGGACTAGCGGGCCCTGAGACCCAGTACTTC. Amino acids: CAISDFGLAGPETQYF.

The chain combines TRBV7-2 with TRBJ1-5; weak D call: TRBD1 (6 bases). The ends were cut back, 0 bases at V and 7 bases at J, with 10 bases in the middle. The germline V gene has CDR1 SGHTA and CDR2 FQGNSA. There are 14 residues in the CDR3. The CDR3 coding sequence is TGTGCCAGCAGCTTAGCGGAGGGGGTACAGCCCCAGCATTTT. This translates into CASSLAEGVQPQHF. Supplemented by reference TRBV7-2 and TRBJ1-5, the full variable domain reads GAGVSQSPSNKVTEKGKDVELRCDPISGHTALYWYRQSLGQGLEFLIYFQGNSAPDKSGLPSDRFSAERTGGSVSTLTIQRTQQEDSAVYLCASSLAEGVQPQHFGDGTRLSIL.

The gene calls are TRBV5-1 and TRBJ2-1; D remains unclear. The end of the DNA is better explained by TRBJ2-7, so the J call may be wrong. The CDR3 is 14 residues long. Germline CDR1 SGHRS, CDR2 YFSETQ. The CDR3 spells CASSTARNYNEQYF. The DNA for the CDR3 is TGCGCCAGCAGCACAGCCCGGAACTACAATGAGCAGTACTTC.

The chain carries TRBV6-5 and TRBJ1-5; D call uncertain. Germline V gene sequence: CDR1 MNHEY, CDR2 SVGAGI. The length of the CDR3 is 14 residues. V lost 5 bases to trimming and J lost 0 bases, with 8 bases between them. The CDR3 nucleotides read TGTGCCAGCAGTGCTCATTATAGCAATCAGCCCCAGCATTTT. As protein: CASSAHYSNQPQHF.